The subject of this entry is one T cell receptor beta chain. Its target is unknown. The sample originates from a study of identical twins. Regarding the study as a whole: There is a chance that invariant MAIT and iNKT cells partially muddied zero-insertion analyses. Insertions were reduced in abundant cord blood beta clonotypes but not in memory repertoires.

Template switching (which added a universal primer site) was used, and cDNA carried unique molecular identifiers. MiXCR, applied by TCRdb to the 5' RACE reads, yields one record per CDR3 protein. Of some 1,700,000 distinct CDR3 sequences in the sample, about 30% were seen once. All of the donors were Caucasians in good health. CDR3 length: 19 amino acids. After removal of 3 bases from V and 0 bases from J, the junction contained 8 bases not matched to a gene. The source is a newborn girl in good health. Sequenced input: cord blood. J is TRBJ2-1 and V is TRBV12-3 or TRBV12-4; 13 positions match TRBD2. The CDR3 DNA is TGTGCCAGCAGTTTGAGACTAGCGGGGGGTCGAAGCTCCTACAATGAGCAGTTCTTC. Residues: CASSLRLAGGRSSYNEQFF.